One and the same sample provided the 6 T cell receptor beta chains below, sequenced in a study of T cells in Graves' hyperthyroidism and ophthalmopathy. The investigators amplified TCR beta CDR3 regions from RNA transcripts. In the first-round RT-PCR of the TCR CDR3, the HTBI primer set was used. TCRdb independently ran MiXCR on the multiplex PCR reads; one entry per CDR3 protein. The repertoire includes roughly 750,000 distinct CDR3 sequences, about a sixth of them detected once, and about 8.4% sits in the top ten. Sequencing was done on a sample of blood. The receptors were sampled from a man younger than 35 with Graves' hyperthyroidism.

The chain carries TRBV7-2 and TRBJ2-7; 9 bases are shared with TRBD1. V lost 5 bases, J lost 0 bases, and 5 bases stayed unmatched. Germline CDR1 SGHTA, CDR2 FQGNSA. The CDR3 length is 15 residues. The CDR3 DNA sequence: TGTGCCAGCAGCCCCGACAGGGGGGCCTCCTACGAGCAGTACTTC. It encodes CASSPDRGASYEQYF.

This clonotype was found a few times. The chain links TRBV4-3 to TRBJ2-7, with D possibly matching TRBD1 (5 bases). Germline V gene lookup returns CDR1 LGHNA and CDR2 YSLEER. This CDR3 is 15 amino acids long. The V and J ends lost 0 bases and 3 bases respectively, with 12 bases between them. The CDR3 nucleotides are TGCGCCAGCAGCCAAGATAATCACAGGAGCTACGAGCAGTACTTC. Its protein is CASSQDNHRSYEQYF.

This clonotype occurred many times. The V gene is TRBV20-1, the J gene TRBJ2-5; D call uncertain. V was shortened by 2 bases and J by 2 bases, with 9 bases between the two germline ends. The CDR3 runs to 13 residues. Germline V lookup: CDR1 DFQATT, CDR2 SNEGSKA (reference sequence). Written as DNA, the CDR3 is TGCAGTGCTAGATACCGGCTTCAAGAGACCCAGTACTTC. It encodes CSARYRLQETQYF.

V and J are TRBV6-2 or TRBV6-3 and TRBJ1-5, with D perhaps TRBD1 (5 bases). Germline V gives CDR1 MNHEY, CDR2 SVGEGT. Trimming removed 6 bases from V and 10 bases from J, with 19 bases in between. The CDR3 runs to 14 residues. The CDR3 bases are TGTGCCAGCAGACCAGACAGCCACTATTTCCCCCAGCATTTT. Translated: CASRPDSHYFPQHF.

The sample holds a few counts of this clonotype. The chain carries TRBV28 and TRBJ2-7; weak D call: TRBD2 (6 bases). Germline V CDR1 and CDR2: MDHEN, SYDVKM. V dropped 8 bases and J dropped 5 bases, with 16 bases sitting between them. The CDR3 consists of 13 residues. CDR3 bases: TGTGCCAGCCTCAACCTAGCGAGGGACGAGCAGTACTTC. It codes for CASLNLARDEQYF.

The rearrangement links TRBV15 to TRBJ2-7, with 10 bases fitting TRBD1. V dropped 8 bases and J dropped 2; count of bases not matched to a gene: 6. The CDR3 consists of 14 residues. Germline CDR1 LNHNV, CDR2 YYDKDF (reference sequence). The CDR3, as DNA: TGTGCCACCGGCCGGGACAGGGGAACCTACGAGCAGTACTTC. Translation: CATGRDRGTYEQYF.